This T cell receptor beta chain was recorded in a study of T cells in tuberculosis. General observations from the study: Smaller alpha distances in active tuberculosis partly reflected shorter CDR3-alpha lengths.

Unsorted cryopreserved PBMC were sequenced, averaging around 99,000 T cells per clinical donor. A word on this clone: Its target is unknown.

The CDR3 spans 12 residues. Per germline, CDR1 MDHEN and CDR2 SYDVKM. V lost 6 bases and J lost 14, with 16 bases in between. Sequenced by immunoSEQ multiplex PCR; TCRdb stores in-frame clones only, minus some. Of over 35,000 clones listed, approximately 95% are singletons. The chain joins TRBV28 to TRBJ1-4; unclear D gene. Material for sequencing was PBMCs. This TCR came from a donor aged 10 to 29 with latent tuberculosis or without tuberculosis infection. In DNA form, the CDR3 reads TGTGCCAGCAGGAATTACCAACTATACCTGTTTTTT. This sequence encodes CASRNYQLYLFF.